The present entry profiles one TCR beta chain with its context. Antigen specificity is unknown. The data originate from a study of cytomegalovirus exposure and HLA in healthy donors. Profiling relied on immunoSEQ multiplex PCR, and the TCRdb table lists in-frame clones only, not all of them. The sample gives some 140,000 clones, 86% of which show up once; over 2% is in the top ten. Broader study findings: Researchers reported that three CMV-associated chains were confirmed in vitro as CMV antigen-specific.

Sequencing was carried out using PBMCs. This TCR derives from a human donor in good health.

The CDR3 DNA is TGTGCCAGCAGTCCTCGGACAACGAATCAGCCCCAGCATTTT. Amino acids: CASSPRTTNQPQHF. V is TRBV6-1 and J is TRBJ1-5; D perhaps matches TRBD1 (5 bases). CDR3 length: 14 amino acids. With 5 bases removed from V and 4 bases from J, the gap between germline ends came to 12 bases. From germline, CDR1 is MNHNS and CDR2 SASEGT.